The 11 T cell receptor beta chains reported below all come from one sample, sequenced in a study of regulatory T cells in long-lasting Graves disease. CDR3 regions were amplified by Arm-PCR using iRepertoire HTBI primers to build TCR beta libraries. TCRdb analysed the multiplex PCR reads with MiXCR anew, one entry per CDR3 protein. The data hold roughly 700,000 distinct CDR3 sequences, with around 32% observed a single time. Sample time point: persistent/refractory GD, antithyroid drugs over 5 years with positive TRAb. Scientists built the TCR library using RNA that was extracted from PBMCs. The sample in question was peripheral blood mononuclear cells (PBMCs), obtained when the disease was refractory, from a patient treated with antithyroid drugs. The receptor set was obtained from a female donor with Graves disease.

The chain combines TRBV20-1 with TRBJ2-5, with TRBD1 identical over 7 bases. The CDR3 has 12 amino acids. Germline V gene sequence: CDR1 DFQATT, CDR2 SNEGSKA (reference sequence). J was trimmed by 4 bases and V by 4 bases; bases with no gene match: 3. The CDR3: CSATNRGETQYF. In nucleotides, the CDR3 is TGCAGTGCTACCAACAGGGGAGAGACCCAGTACTTC.

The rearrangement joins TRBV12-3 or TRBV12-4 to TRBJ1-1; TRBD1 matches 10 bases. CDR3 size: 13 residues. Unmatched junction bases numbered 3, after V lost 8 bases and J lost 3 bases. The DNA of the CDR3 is TGTGCCAGCCGGGACAGGGGCGACACTGAAGCTTTCTTT. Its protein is CASRDRGDTEAFF.

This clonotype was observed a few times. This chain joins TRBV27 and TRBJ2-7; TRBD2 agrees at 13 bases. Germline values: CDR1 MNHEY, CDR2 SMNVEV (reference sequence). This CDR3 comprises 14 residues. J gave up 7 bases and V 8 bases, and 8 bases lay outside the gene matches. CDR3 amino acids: CASRGLAGLMEQYF. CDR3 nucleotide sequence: TGTGCCAGCCGGGGACTAGCGGGATTAATGGAGCAGTACTTC.

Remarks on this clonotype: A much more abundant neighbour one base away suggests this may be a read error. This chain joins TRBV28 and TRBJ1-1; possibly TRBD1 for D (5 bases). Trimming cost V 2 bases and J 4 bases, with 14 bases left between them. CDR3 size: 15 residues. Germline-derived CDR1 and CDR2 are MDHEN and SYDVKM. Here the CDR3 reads CASSLGGLLSTEAFF. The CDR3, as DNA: TGTGCCAGCAGTTTAGGGGGACTGCTGAGCACTGAAGCTTTCTTT.

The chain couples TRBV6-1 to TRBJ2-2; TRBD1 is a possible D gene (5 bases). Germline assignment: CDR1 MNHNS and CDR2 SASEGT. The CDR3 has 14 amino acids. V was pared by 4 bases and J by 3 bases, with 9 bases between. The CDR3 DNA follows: TGTGCCAGCAGTGGTGGGGCCCACACCGGGGAGCTGTTTTTT. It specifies CASSGGAHTGELFF.

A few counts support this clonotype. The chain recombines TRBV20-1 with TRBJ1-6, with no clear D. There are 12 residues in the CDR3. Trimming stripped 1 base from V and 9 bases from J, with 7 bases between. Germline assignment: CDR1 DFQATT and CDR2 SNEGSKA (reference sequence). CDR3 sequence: CSARGPVSPLHF. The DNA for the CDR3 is TGCAGTGCTAGAGGGCCCGTTTCACCCCTCCACTTT.

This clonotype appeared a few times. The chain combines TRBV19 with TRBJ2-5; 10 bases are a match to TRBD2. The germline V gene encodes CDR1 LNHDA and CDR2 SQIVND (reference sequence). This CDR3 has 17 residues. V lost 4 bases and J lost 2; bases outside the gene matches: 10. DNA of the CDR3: TGTGCCAGTAGTAACCCTAAGCTAGCGGGAGATCAAGAGACCCAGTACTTC. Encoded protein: CASSNPKLAGDQETQYF.

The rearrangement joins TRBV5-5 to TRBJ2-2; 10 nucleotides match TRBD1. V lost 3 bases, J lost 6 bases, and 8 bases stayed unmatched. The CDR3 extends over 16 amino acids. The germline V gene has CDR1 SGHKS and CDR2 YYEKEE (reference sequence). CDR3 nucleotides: TGTGCCAGCAGCTCGCCGGGACAGGGGAGCGCCGGGGAGCTGTTTTTT. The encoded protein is CASSSPGQGSAGELFF.

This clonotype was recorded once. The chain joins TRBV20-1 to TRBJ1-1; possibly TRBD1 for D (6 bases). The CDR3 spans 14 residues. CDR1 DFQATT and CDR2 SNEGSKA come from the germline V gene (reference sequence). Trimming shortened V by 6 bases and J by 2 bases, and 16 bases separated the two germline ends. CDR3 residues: CSASLTGGNTEAFF. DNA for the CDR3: TGCAGTGCCAGCTTGACAGGCGGTAACACTGAAGCTTTCTTT.

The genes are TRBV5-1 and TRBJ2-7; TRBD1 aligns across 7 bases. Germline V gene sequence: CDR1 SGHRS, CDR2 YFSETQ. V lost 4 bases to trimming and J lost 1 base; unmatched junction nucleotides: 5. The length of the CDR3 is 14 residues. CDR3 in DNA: TGCGCCAGCAGCGCCAGGACAGGATCCTACGAGCAGTACTTC. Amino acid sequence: CASSARTGSYEQYF.

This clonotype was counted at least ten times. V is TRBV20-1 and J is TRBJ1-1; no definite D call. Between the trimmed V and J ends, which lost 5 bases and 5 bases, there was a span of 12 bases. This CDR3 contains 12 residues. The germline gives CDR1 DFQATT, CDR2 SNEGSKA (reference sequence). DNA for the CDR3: TGCAGTGCTGGGCGGACCGATACTGAAGCTTTCTTT. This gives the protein CSAGRTDTEAFF.